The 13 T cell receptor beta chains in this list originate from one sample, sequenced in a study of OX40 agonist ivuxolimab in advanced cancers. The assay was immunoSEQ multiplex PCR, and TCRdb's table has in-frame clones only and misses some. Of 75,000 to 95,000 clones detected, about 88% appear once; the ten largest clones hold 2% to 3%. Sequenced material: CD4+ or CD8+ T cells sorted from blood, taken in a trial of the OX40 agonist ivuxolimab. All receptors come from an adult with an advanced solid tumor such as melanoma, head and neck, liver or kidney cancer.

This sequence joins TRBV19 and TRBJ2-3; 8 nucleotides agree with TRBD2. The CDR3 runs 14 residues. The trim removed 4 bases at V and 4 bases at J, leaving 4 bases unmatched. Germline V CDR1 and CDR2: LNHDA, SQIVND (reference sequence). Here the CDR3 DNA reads TGTGCCAGTAGTACCCGGGAGGGAGCAGATACGCAGTATTTT. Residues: CASSTREGADTQYF.

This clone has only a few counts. The CDR3 loop is CASTFTGPGNEKLFF. CDR3 nucleotide sequence: TGTGCCAGCACCTTTACAGGGCCCGGTAATGAAAAACTGTTTTTT. The genes are TRBV13 and TRBJ1-4; possibly TRBD1 for D (6 bases). CDR1 and CDR2 from the germline V gene are PRHDT and FYEKMQ (reference sequence). The ends were cut back, 7 bases at V and 4 bases at J, with 16 bases in the middle. The CDR3 has 15 residues.

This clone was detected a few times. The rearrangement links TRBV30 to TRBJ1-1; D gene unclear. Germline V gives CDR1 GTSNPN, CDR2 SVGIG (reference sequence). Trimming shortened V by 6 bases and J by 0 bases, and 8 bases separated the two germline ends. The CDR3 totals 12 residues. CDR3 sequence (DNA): TGTGCCTGCACAAAAATGAACACTGAAGCTTTCTTT. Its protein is CACTKMNTEAFF.

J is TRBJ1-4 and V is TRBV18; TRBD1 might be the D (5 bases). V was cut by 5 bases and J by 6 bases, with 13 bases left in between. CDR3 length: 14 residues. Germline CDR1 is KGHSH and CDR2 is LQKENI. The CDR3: CASSIQGGDEKLFF. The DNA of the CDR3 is TGTGCCAGCTCAATTCAGGGAGGGGATGAAAAACTGTTTTTT.

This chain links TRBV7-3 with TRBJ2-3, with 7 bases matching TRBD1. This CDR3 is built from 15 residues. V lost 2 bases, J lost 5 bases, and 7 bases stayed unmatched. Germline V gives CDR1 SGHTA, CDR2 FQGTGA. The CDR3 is CASSLEGHRGDTQYF. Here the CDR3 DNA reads TGTGCCAGCAGCTTAGAGGGACACAGGGGAGATACGCAGTATTTT.

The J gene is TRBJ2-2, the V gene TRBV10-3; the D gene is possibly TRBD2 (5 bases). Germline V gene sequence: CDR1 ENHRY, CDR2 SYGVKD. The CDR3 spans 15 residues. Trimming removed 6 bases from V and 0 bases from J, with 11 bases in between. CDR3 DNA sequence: TGTGCCATCAGCCCGAGAGGGACGAACACCGGGGAGCTGTTTTTT. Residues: CAISPRGTNTGELFF.

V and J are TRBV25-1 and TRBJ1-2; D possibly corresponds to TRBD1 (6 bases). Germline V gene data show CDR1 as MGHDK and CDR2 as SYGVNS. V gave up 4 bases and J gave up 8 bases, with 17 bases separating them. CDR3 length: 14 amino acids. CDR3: CASSVKTGVRGYTF. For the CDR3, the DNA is TGTGCCAGCAGTGTGAAGACAGGCGTGAGGGGCTACACCTTC.

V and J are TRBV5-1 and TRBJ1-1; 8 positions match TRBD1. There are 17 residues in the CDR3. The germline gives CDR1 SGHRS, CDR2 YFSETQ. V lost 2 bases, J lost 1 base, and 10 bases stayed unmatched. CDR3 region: CASSLTGGYYSNTEAFF. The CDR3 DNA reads TGCGCCAGCAGCTTAACAGGGGGTTATTACTCGAACACTGAAGCTTTCTTT.

CDR3 residues: CASSDTSQSQPQHF. The CDR3 DNA is TGTGCCAGCAGTGATACCTCCCAATCCCAACCCCAGCATTTT. This chain uses TRBV2 with TRBJ1-5, with no clear D. V dropped 3 bases and J dropped 10 bases, with 16 bases sitting between them. The CDR3 is 14 residues long. Germline V gene data show CDR1 as SNHLY and CDR2 as FYNNEI.

CDR3 in DNA: TGTGCCAGCAGCTCACACGGACAGGGGAACACTGAAGCTTTCTTT. It yields the protein CASSSHGQGNTEAFF. The rearrangement links TRBV11-3 to TRBJ1-1; 8 bases fit TRBD1. Unmatched junction bases numbered 5, after V lost 4 bases and J lost 1 base. The CDR3 loop spans 15 amino acids. Germline lookup yields CDR1 SGHNT and CDR2 YENEEA.

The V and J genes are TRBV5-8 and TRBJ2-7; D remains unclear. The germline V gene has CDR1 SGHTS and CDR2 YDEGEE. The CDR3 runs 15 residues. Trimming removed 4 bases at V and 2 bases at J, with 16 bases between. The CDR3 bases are TGTGCCAGCAGCCAACCCGGTAAAGCGCCCTACGAGCAGTACTTC. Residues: CASSQPGKAPYEQYF.

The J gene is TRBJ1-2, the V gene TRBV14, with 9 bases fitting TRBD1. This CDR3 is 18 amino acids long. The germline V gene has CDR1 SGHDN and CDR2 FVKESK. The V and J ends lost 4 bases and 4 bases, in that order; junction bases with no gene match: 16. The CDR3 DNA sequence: TGTGCCAGCAGCCCGTTCTCCGGGACAGGGATCCCTAGCTATGGCTACACCTTC. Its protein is CASSPFSGTGIPSYGYTF. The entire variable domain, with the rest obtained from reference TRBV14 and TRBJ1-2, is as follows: EAGVTQFPSHSVIEKGQTVTLRCDPISGHDNLYWYRRVMGKEIKFLLHFVKESKQDESGMPNNRFLAERTGGTYSTLKVQPAELEDSGVYFCASSPFSGTGIPSYGYTFGSGTRLTVV.

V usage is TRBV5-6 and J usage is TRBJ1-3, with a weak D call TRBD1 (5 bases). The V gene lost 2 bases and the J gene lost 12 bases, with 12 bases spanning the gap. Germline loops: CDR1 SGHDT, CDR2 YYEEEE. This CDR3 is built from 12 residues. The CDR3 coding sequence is TGTGCCAGCAGCTTAGGGACCGCCAACATATATTTT. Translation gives CASSLGTANIYF.